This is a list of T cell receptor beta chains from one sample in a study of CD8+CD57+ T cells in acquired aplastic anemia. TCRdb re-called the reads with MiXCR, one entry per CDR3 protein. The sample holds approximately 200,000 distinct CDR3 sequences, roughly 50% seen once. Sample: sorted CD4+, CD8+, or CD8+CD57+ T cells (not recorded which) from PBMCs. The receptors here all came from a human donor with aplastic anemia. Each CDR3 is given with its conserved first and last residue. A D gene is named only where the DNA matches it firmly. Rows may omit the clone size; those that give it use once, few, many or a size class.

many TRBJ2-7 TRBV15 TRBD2 TGTGCCACCAGCAGGACTAGCGGGGGATCCTACGAGCAGTACTTC CATSRTSGGSYEQYF
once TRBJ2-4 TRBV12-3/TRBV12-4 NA TGTGCCAGCAGTCCCCGGGACATTCAGTACTTC CASSPRDIQYF
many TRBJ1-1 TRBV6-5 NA TGTGCCAGCAGGACGGGGGGCCCCTACACTGAAGCTTTCTTT CASRTGGPYTEAFF
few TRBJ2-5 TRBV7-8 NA TGTGCCAGCAGCTTAGCCTCTAGCGAAGTCCAAGAGACCCAGTACTTC CASSLASSEVQETQYF
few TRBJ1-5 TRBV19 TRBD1 TGTGCCAGTGTTCCCGGGCAGGGGGCGCGAGAAGGCAATCAGCCCCAGCATTTT CASVPGQGAREGNQPQHF
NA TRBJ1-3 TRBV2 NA TGTGCCAGCAGTGAAGCGCATGGCTCTGGAAACACCATATATTTT CASSEAHGSGNTIYF
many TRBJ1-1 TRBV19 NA TGTGCCAGTAGTATAATATCAGGGAGGAACACTGAAGCTTTCTTT CASSIISGRNTEAFF
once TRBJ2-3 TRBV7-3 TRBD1 TGTGCCAGCAGTCCTGGGACAGGGGGCGGAAATACGCAGTATTTT CASSPGTGGGNTQYF
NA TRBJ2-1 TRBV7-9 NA TGTGCCAGCAGCTTTGCCTTGAGGGAGGAGCAGTTCTTC CASSFALREEQFF
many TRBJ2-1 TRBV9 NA TGTGCCAGCAGCGTAGCGGGGGTCAGCTACAATGAGCAGTTCTTC CASSVAGVSYNEQFF
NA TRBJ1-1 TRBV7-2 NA TGTGCCAGCAGGGACGTAGGGGGATTCGATTGGACTGAAGCTTTCTTT CASRDVGGFDWTEAFF
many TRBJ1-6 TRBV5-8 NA TGTGCCAGCAGCTTGTACGTGGATGCTAATTCACCCCTCCACTTT CASSLYVDANSPLHF
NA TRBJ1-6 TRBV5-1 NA TGCGCCAGCAGCCCCCTCACCCCGGGGAATTCACCCCTCCACTTT CASSPLTPGNSPLHF